One and the same sample provided the 23 T cell receptor beta chains below, sequenced in a study of T cell repertoires in cytomegalovirus infection. MiXCR was run by TCRdb on the reads, yielding one entry per CDR3 protein. The data show roughly 500,000 distinct CDR3 sequences, approximately 16% seen once. Input material: CD8+ T cells from PBMCs. The receptor source for this set is a human donor in good health (CMV status not recorded). Some clones in this sample may be carry-over from other donors' samples.

This clonotype was recorded many times. This rearrangement joins TRBV11-2 to TRBJ1-2; D might be TRBD1 (6 bases). The V and J ends lost 5 bases and 8 bases respectively, with 18 bases between them. This CDR3 is built from 14 residues. Germline V lookup: CDR1 SGHAT, CDR2 FQNNGV. The CDR3 coding sequence is TGTGCCAGCAGCGGGCCGGGGACAATACCGGGCTACACCTTC. Protein: CASSGPGTIPGYTF. The full variable domain, in which reference TRBV11-2 and TRBJ1-2 provide the parts outside the CDR3, is EAGVAQSPRYKIIEKRQSVAFWCNPISGHATLYWYQQILGQGPKLLIQFQNNGVVDDSQLPKDRFSAERLKGVDSTLKIQPAKLEDSAVYLCASSGPGTIPGYTFGSGTRLTVV.

This clonotype was recorded many times. The chain carries TRBV5-5 and TRBJ2-4; TRBD1 matches 7 bases. The CDR3 runs 16 residues. The germline V gene has CDR1 SGHKS and CDR2 YYEKEE (reference sequence). V lost 0 bases to trimming and J lost 2 bases; unmatched junction nucleotides: 5. Here the CDR3 reads CASSLVGGAPKNIQYF. CDR3 bases: TGTGCCAGCAGCTTGGTAGGGGGCGCCCCCAAAAACATTCAGTACTTC. Full variable domain (missing parts from reference TRBV5-5 and TRBJ2-4): DAGVTQSPTHLIKTRGQQVTLRCSPISGHKSVSWYQQVLGQGPQFIFQYYEKEERGRGNFPDRFSARQFPNYSSELNVNALLLGDSALYLCASSLVGGAPKNIQYFGAGTRLSVL.

The rearrangement links TRBV20-1 to TRBJ2-3, with D perhaps TRBD2 (6 bases). The ends were cut back, 6 bases at V and 1 base at J, with 14 bases in the middle. The CDR3 loop spans 14 amino acids. Germline V gene data show CDR1 as DFQATT and CDR2 as SNEGSKA (reference sequence). In DNA form, the CDR3 reads TGCAGTGCGAAGGAGGGAGTTCGCACAGATACGCAGTATTTT. The encoded protein is CSAKEGVRTDTQYF.

Notes on this clonotype: This may stem from a read error, because a much larger clone lies one nucleotide away. V is TRBV5-6 and J is TRBJ2-1, with 11 bases lining up with TRBD2. Per the germline V gene, CDR1 is SGHDT and CDR2 is YYEEEE. The CDR3 loop spans 15 amino acids. The CDR3 DNA reads TGTGCCAGCAGCTTCGGGACTAGCGGCCACAATGATCAGTTCTTC. It encodes CASSFGTSGHNDQFF.

This clonotype was seen repeatedly, ten times or more. The rearrangement uses TRBV7-2 and TRBJ2-7, with D perhaps matching TRBD1 (5 bases). The length of the CDR3 is 13 residues. V was pared by 5 bases and J by 6 bases, with 14 bases between. CDR1 is SGHTA, CDR2 FQGNSA, per germline. The CDR3 is CASSNPGGAEQYF. Written as DNA, the CDR3 is TGTGCCAGCAGCAACCCGGGTGGGGCCGAGCAGTACTTC.

This rearrangement joins TRBV20-1 to TRBJ2-5; 8 bases fit TRBD2. The V segment lost 5 bases and the J segment 5 bases; nucleotides outside the gene matches: 16. The CDR3 is 16 amino acids. Looked up from germline, CDR1 is DFQATT and CDR2 is SNEGSKA (reference sequence). CDR3 region: CSAGPETSDLWETQYF. CDR3 nucleotide sequence: TGCAGTGCTGGGCCTGAGACTAGCGACCTTTGGGAGACCCAGTACTTC.

The chain carries TRBV5-4 and TRBJ2-1; tentatively, D is TRBD1 or TRBD2 (6 bases each). The CDR3 has 15 amino acids. The V gene lost 0 bases and the J gene lost 7 bases, with 14 bases spanning the gap. In germline, CDR1 is SGHNT, CDR2 YYREEE (reference sequence). The CDR3 coding sequence is TGTGCCAGCAGCTTGGGTCTGGGGGCGGGAAATGAGCAGTTCTTC. This sequence encodes CASSLGLGAGNEQFF.

This clonotype came up many times. The V gene is TRBV6-2 or TRBV6-3, the J gene TRBJ2-6; D is perhaps TRBD1 (5 bases). Trimming pared 2 bases from V and 1 base from J, leaving 15 bases between. Germline CDR1 MNHEY, CDR2 SVGEGT. CDR3 length equals 18 residues. CDR3 bases: TGTGCCAGCAGTTACGGGCCAGGGATAACATCTGGGGCCAACGTCCTGACTTTC. This codes for CASSYGPGITSGANVLTF.

This chain links TRBV4-1 with TRBJ1-3; D is possibly TRBD1 (5 bases). This CDR3 region has 16 residues. V lost 0 bases and J lost 0, with 9 bases in between. The germline V gene has CDR1 MGHRA and CDR2 YSYEKL. This CDR3 is CASSQEQVSSGNTIYF. The CDR3 DNA sequence: TGCGCCAGCAGCCAAGAACAGGTTTCCTCTGGAAACACCATATATTTT.

This clonotype was recorded a few times. The chain couples TRBV9 to TRBJ1-5; no clear D gene. The germline V gene has CDR1 SGDLS and CDR2 YYNGEE. CDR3 size: 15 residues. The germline V and J ends were trimmed by 0 bases and 6 bases, with 13 bases remaining between them. CDR3 DNA sequence: TGTGCCAGCAGCGTAGGTTCCAGGTGGGGTCAGCCCCAGCATTTT. It translates to CASSVGSRWGQPQHF.

With regard to this clonotype: A read error may be the cause here, since a much bigger clone is one base away. The chain couples TRBV14 to TRBJ2-7, with D hard to call. The CDR3 has 13 residues. With 4 bases removed from V and 8 bases from J, the gap between germline ends came to 15 bases. Germline CDR1 is SGHDN and CDR2 is FVKESK. The CDR3 DNA is TGTGCCAGCAGCCGACGTAAGGGTTACAAGCAGTACTTC. Protein: CASSRRKGYKQYF.

This chain joins TRBV9 and TRBJ2-1, with TRBD2 identical over 13 bases. CDR1 SGDLS and CDR2 YYNGEE come from the germline V gene. The CDR3 runs to 18 residues. The ends lost 4 bases at V and 5 bases at J; junction bases unmatched: 12. The CDR3 loop reads CASSPSVKGTSGNNEQFF. CDR3 coding DNA: TGTGCCAGCAGCCCCAGTGTAAAAGGGACTAGCGGGAACAATGAGCAGTTCTTC.

In its sample, this clonotype was seen many times. The chain uses TRBV11-2 and TRBJ2-3; D is unclear. V was pared by 5 bases and J by 0 bases, with 21 bases between. The CDR3 runs to 18 residues. Germline CDR1 is SGHAT and CDR2 is FQNNGV. The CDR3 protein is CASSPRPWRGLSTDTQYF. As DNA, the CDR3 is TGTGCCAGCAGCCCCCGGCCCTGGCGCGGCCTTAGCACAGATACGCAGTATTTT.

This clonotype has ten or more counts. The genes are TRBV7-8 and TRBJ1-1, with D tentatively TRBD1 (6 bases). V was cut by 3 bases and J by 0 bases, with 14 bases left in between. Looked up from germline, CDR1 is SGHVS and CDR2 is FQNEAQ. This CDR3 spans 16 amino acids. The CDR3 region is CASSFDPGQMNTEAFF. In DNA form, the CDR3 reads TGTGCCAGCAGCTTCGACCCTGGACAGATGAACACTGAAGCTTTCTTT.

This clonotype was counted only a few times. The V gene is TRBV7-4, the J gene TRBJ1-4, with D unresolved. Germline loops: CDR1 SGHVT, CDR2 SQSDAQ. This CDR3 has 16 residues. Deletions cut 5 bases from V and 2 bases from J, with 15 bases between. Written as DNA, the CDR3 is TGTGCCAGCAGCCGGGTGGACGGGGTTACTAATGAAAAACTGTTTTTT. Protein product: CASSRVDGVTNEKLFF.

Ten or more counts support this clonotype. V is TRBV6-5 and J is TRBJ2-3, with 11 bases matching TRBD2. The CDR3 covers 18 residues. With V trimmed by 2 bases and J by 2 bases, 9 bases remained unmatched. Looked up from germline, CDR1 is MNHEY and CDR2 is SVGAGI. As DNA, the CDR3 is TGTGCCAGCAGTTACCAGGCCGGGACTAGCGGACCCACAGATACGCAGTATTTT. This gives the protein CASSYQAGTSGPTDTQYF.

V gene TRBV12-3 or TRBV12-4 combines with J gene TRBJ2-3, with D maybe TRBD2 (5 bases). Trimming removed 2 bases from V and 1 base from J, with 10 bases in between. The CDR3 loop spans 15 amino acids. The CDR3 sequence is CASSLRRAGTDTQYF. The CDR3 nucleotides read TGTGCCAGCAGTTTAAGGCGGGCGGGCACAGATACGCAGTATTTT.

The chain combines TRBV4-1 with TRBJ1-5; weak D call: TRBD1 (6 bases). The CDR3 has 17 residues. V was cut by 3 bases and J by 6 bases, with 21 bases left in between. The V gene's germline CDR1 is MGHRA and CDR2 YSYEKL. CDR3 protein: CASSQTFGQGMVQPQHF. The CDR3 bases are TGCGCCAGCAGCCAGACTTTTGGGCAGGGGATGGTTCAGCCCCAGCATTTT.

This clonotype was detected many times. DNA for the CDR3: TGTGCCAGCAGTGACCGACAGATCACAGATACGCAGTATTTT. Translated: CASSDRQITDTQYF. This chain links TRBV6-2 or TRBV6-3 with TRBJ2-3; the D gene is possibly TRBD1 (5 bases). Per the germline V gene, CDR1 is MNHEY and CDR2 is SVGEGT. The CDR3 loop spans 14 amino acids. Trimming shortened V by 5 bases and J by 2 bases, and 11 bases separated the two germline ends.

The rearrangement uses TRBV9 and TRBJ1-2; D not certain. With 3 bases removed from V and 6 bases from J, the gap between germline ends came to 6 bases. Germline values: CDR1 SGDLS, CDR2 YYNGEE. This CDR3 has 11 residues. As DNA, the CDR3 is TGTGCCAGCAGCGCTCGAAATGGCTACACCTTC. Its protein product is CASSARNGYTF.

The gene calls are TRBV12-3 or TRBV12-4 and TRBJ1-2; TRBD1 matches 8 bases. Unmatched junction bases numbered 8, after V lost 4 bases and J lost 4 bases. There are 15 residues in the CDR3. CDR3 DNA: TGTGCCAGCAGTTCAGAACAGGGGGTAGTCTATGGCTACACCTTC. Amino acids: CASSSEQGVVYGYTF.

This clonotype was counted only a few times. The chain is built from TRBV30 and TRBJ1-1, with D uncertain. Trimming left V 2 bases short and J 8 bases short, with 9 bases between. The length of the CDR3 is 11 residues. Germline values: CDR1 GTSNPN, CDR2 SVGIG (reference sequence). DNA of the CDR3: TGTGCCTGGAGTACGGGATTGGAAGCTTTCTTT. Its protein is CAWSTGLEAFF.

In the case of this clonotype: One junction end disagrees with the germline gene, perhaps due to a read error. This rearrangement joins TRBV7-9 to TRBJ1-5; 7 bases are a match to TRBD1. The CDR3 totals 17 residues. CDR1 SEHNR and CDR2 FQNEAQ come from the germline V gene (reference sequence). CDR3 bases: TGTGCCAGCAGCCCCGGGACAGAAACGGATAGCAATCAGCCCCAGCGTTTT. Protein sequence: CASSPGTETDSNQPQRF.